Sequencing of this T cell receptor beta chain was carried out in a study of T cell changes during pregnancy in multiple sclerosis. The CDR3 loop spans 13 amino acids. Germline loops: CDR1 MDHEN, CDR2 SYDVKM. V dropped 3 bases and J dropped 1 base, with 6 bases sitting between them. TCRdb's copy holds only in-frame clones and misses some; the assay was immunoSEQ multiplex PCR. This table has around 36,000 clones, 90% to 95% appearing once. The specimen comprised CD8+ T cells from peripheral blood mononuclear cells, sampled before pregnancy. This TCR derives from a female donor with multiple sclerosis, enrolled in a pregnancy study. This rearrangement joins TRBV28 to TRBJ1-2; D is uncertain. The CDR3 DNA follows: TGTGCCAGCAGTTTGACTAATAACTATGGCTACACCTTC. As protein: CASSLTNNYGYTF.